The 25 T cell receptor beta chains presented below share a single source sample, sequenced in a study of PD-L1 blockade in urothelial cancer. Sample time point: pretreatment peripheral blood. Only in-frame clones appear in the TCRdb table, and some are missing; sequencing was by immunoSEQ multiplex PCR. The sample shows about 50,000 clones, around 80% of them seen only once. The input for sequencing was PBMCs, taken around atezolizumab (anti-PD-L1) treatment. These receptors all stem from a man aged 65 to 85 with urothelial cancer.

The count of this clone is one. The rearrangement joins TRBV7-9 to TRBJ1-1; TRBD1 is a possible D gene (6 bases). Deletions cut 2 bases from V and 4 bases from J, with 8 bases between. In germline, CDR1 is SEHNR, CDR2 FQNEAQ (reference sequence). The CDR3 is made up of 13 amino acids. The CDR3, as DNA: TGTGCCAGCAGCTTAATGGGGGCCACTGAAGCTTTCTTT. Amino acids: CASSLMGATEAFF.

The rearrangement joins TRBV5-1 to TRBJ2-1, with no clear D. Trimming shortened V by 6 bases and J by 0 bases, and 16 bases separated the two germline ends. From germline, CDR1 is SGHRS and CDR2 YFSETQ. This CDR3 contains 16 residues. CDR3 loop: CASKEGGSFSYNEQFF. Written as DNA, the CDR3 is TGCGCCAGCAAGGAAGGCGGAAGTTTCTCCTACAATGAGCAGTTCTTC.

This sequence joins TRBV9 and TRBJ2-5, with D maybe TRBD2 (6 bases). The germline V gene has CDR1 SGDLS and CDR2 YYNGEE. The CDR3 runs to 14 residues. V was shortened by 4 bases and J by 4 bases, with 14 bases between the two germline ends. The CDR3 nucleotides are TGTGCCAGCAGCCCAGGACTAAAGGGAGAGACCCAGTACTTC. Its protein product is CASSPGLKGETQYF.

The CDR3 reads CASSYRGGGLFF. In DNA, the CDR3 is TGTGCCAGCAGTTACAGGGGCGGGGGACTGTTTTTT. The chain has TRBV6-5 and TRBJ1-4, with D possibly TRBD1 on 5 matching bases. Germline V gene sequence: CDR1 MNHEY, CDR2 SVGAGI. This CDR3 region has 12 residues. V was clipped by 2 bases and J by 13 bases, with 11 bases between them.

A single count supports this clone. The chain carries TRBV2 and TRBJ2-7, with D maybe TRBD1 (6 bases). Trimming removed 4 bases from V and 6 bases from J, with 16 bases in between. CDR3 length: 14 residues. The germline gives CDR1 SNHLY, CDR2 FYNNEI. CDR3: CASSVSGGQTEQYF. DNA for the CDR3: TGTGCCAGCAGTGTGAGTGGAGGACAGACCGAGCAGTACTTC.

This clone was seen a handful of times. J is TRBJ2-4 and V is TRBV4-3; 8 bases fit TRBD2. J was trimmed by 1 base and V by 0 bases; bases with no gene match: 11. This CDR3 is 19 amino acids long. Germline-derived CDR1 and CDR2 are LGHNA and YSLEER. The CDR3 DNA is TGCGCCAGCAGCCAAGATAGTCGCGCGGGGGGCGGGGCCAAAAACATTCAGTACTTC. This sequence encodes CASSQDSRAGGGAKNIQYF.

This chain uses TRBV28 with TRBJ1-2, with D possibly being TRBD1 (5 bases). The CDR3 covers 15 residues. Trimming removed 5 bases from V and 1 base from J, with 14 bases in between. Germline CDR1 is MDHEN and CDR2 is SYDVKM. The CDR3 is CASSPRRDFNYGYTF. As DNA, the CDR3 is TGTGCCAGCAGTCCCCGTAGGGACTTTAACTATGGCTACACCTTC.

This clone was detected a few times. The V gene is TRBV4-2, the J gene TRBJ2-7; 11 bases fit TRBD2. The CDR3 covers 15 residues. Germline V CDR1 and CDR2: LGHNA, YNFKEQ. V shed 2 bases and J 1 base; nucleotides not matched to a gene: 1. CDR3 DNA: TGTGCCAGCAGCCAAACTAGCGGGAGTTCCTACGAGCAGTACTTC. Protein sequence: CASSQTSGSSYEQYF.

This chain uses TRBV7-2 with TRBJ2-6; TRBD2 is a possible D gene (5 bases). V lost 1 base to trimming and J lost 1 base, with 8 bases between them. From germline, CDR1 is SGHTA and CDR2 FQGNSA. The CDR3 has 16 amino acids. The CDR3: CASSLGGGSGANVLTF. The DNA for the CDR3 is TGTGCCAGCAGCTTAGGAGGAGGATCTGGGGCCAACGTCCTGACTTTC.

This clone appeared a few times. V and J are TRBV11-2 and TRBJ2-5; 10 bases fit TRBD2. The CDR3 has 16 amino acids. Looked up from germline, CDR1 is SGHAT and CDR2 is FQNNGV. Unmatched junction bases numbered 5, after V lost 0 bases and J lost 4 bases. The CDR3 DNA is TGTGCCAGCAGCTTAGAGCCAGCGGGGGGGCTAGAGACCCAGTACTTC. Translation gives CASSLEPAGGLETQYF.

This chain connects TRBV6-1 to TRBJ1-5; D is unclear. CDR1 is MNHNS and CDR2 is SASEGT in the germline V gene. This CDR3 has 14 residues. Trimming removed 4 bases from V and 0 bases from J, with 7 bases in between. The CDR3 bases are TGTGCCAGCAGTGCAGGTAATAGCAATCAGCCCCAGCATTTT. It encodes CASSAGNSNQPQHF.

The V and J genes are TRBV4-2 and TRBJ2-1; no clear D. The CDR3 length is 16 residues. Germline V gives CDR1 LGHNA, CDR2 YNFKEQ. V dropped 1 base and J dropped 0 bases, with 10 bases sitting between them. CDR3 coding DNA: TGTGCCAGCAGCCAAGTACTGGTAAGCTCCTACAATGAGCAGTTCTTC. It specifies CASSQVLVSSYNEQFF.

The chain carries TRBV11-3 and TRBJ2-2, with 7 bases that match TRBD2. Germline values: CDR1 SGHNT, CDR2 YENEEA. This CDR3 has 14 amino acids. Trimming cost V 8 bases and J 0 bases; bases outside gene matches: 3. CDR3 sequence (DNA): TGTGCCAGCCGCAGCGGGACGAACACCGGGGAGCTGTTTTTT. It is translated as CASRSGTNTGELFF. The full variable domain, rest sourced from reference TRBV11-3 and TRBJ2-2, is EAGVVQSPRYKIIEKKQPVAFWCNPISGHNTLYWYLQNLGQGPELLIRYENEEAVDDSQLPKDRFSAERLKGVDSTLKIQPAELGDSAVYLCASRSGTNTGELFFGEGSRLTVL.

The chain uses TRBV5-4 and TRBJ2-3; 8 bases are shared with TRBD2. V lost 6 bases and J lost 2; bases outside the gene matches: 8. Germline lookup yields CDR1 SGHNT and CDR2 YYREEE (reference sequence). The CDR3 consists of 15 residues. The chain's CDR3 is CASTPGGRNTDTQYF. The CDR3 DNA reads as TGTGCCAGCACCCCCGGCGGGAGGAACACAGATACGCAGTATTTT.

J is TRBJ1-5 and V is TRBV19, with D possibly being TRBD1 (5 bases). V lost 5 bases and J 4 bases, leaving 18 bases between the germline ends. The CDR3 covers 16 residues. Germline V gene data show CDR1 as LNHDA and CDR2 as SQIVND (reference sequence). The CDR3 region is CASSARDGGGNQPQHF. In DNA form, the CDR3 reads TGTGCCAGTAGTGCACGGGACGGAGGAGGGAATCAGCCCCAGCATTTT.

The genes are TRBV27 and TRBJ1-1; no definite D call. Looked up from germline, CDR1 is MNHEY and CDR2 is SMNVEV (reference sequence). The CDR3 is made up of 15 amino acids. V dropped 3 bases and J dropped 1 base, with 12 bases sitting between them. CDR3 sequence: CASSLGSLGNTEAFF. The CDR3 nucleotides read TGTGCCAGCAGTTTGGGGAGCCTGGGGAACACTGAAGCTTTCTTT.

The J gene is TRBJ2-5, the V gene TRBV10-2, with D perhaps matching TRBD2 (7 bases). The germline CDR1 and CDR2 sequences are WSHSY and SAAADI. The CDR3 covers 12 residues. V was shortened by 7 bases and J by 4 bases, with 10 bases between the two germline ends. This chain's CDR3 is CASKGGGETQYF. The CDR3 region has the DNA TGCGCCAGCAAAGGGGGGGGAGAGACCCAGTACTTC.

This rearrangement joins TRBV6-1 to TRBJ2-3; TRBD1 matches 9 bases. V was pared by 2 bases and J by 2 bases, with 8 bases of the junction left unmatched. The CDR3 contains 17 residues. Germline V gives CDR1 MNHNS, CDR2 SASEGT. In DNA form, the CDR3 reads TGTGCCAGCAGTGAACGCGTGGGACAGGGAATCACAGATACGCAGTATTTT. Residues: CASSERVGQGITDTQYF.

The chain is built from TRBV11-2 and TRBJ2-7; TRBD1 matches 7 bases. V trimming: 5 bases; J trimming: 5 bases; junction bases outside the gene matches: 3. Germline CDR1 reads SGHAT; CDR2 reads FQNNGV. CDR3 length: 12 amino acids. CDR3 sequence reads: CASSIDRDEQYF. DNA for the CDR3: TGTGCCAGCAGCATCGACAGGGACGAGCAGTACTTC.

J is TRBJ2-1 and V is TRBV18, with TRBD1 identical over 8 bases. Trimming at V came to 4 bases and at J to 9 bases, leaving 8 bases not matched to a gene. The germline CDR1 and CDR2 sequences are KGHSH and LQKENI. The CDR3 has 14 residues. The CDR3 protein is CASSLGQGYGEQFF. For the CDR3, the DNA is TGTGCCAGCTCACTCGGACAGGGCTACGGTGAGCAGTTCTTC.

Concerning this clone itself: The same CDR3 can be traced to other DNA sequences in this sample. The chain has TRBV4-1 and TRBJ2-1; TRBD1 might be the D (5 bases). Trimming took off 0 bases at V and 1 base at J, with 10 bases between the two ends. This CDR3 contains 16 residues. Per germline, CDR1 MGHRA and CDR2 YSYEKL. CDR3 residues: CASSQDAGSSYNEQFF. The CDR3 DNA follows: TGCGCCAGCAGCCAAGATGCAGGGTCATCCTACAATGAGCAGTTCTTC.

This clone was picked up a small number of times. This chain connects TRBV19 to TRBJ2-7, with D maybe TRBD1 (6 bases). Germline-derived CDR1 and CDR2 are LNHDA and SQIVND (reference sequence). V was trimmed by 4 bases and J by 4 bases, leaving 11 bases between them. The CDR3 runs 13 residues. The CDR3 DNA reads TGTGCCAGTAGTACAGGAAGGGGGTACGAGCAGTACTTC. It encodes CASSTGRGYEQYF.

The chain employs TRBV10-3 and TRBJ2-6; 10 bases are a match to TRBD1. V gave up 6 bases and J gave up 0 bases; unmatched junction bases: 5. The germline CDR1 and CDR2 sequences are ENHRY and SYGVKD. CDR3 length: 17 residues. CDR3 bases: TGTGCCATCAGACCACGGACAGGGGGCTCTGGGGCCAACGTCCTGACTTTC. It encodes CAIRPRTGGSGANVLTF.

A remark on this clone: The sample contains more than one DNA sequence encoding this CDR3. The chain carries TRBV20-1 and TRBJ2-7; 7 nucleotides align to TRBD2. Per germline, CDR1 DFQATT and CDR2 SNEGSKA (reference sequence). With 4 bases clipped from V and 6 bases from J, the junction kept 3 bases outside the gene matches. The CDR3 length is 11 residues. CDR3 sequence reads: CSATGRGEQYF. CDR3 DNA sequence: TGCAGTGCTACAGGGAGGGGCGAGCAGTACTTC.

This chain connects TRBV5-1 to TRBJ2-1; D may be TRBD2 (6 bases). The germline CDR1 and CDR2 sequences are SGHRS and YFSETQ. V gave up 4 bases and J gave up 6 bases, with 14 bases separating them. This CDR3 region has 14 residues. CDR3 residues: CASSMTSGVNEQFF. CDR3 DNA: TGCGCCAGCAGCATGACTAGTGGGGTCAATGAGCAGTTCTTC.